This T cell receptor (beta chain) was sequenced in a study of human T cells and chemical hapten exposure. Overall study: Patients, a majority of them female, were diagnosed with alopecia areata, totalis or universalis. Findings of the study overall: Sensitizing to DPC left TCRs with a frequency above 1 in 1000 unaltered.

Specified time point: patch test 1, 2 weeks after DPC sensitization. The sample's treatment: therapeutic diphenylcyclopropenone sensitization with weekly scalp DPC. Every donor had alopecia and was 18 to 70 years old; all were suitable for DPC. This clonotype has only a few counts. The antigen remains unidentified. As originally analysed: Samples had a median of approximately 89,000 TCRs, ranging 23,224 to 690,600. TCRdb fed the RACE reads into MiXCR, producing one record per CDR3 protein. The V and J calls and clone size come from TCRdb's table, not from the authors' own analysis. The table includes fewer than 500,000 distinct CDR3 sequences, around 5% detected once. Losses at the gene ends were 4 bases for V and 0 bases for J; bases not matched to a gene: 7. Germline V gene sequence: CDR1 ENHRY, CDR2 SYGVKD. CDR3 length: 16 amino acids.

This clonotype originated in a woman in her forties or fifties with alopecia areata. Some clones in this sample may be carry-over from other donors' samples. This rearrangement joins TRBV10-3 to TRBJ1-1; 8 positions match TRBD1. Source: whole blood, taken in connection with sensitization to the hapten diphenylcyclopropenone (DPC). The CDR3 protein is CAISGGTGGMNTEAFF. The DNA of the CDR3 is TGTGCCATCAGTGGGGGGACAGGAGGTATGAACACTGAAGCTTTCTTT.